This TCR beta chain stems from a study of T cell responses to AZD1222 COVID-19 vaccine. Study-level points and caveats: Baseline seropositives among AZD1222 recipients totaled only five to seven. White British donors predominated, females outnumbered males, and clonal diversity was possibly underestimated.

Notes on this clone: Its target is not known.

Profiling relied on immunoSEQ multiplex PCR, and the TCRdb table lists in-frame clones only, not all of them. Seen here are 110,000 or so clones, 88% observed once, and the top ten hold about 4%. Trimming took 5 bases from V and 8 from J; bases not matched to a gene: 6. CDR3 length equals 13 residues. This chain joins TRBV12-3 or TRBV12-4 and TRBJ2-7; 10 nucleotides agree with TRBD1. The receptor was derived from an adult who received the AZD1222 COVID-19 vaccine. The material was peripheral blood, obtained 28 days after the second AZD1222 dose. CDR3: CASSPGTGAQQYF. CDR3 DNA: TGTGCCAGCAGTCCCGGGACAGGGGCCCAGCAGTACTTC.